This T cell receptor beta chain was identified in a study of T cell repertoires in cytomegalovirus infection. Study in general: Indications of both CMV infection and matching HLA type were provided by public TCR beta signatures. Study-wide points: In two of eight donors, the top clonotype was HLA-C-restricted CMV-specific.

Using its own MiXCR run on the reads, TCRdb lists one record per CDR3 protein. The sample includes approximately 500,000 distinct CDR3 sequences, around 11% seen only once; the top ten take approximately 10%. Germline V gene sequence: CDR1 SGDLS, CDR2 YYNGEE. There are 15 residues in the CDR3. Trimming shortened V by 2 bases and J by 0 bases, and 12 bases separated the two germline ends. Regarding this clonotype: What it binds is not known.

The receptor was isolated from a human donor in good health (CMV status not recorded). Some clones in this sample may be carry-over from other donors' samples. This rearrangement joins TRBV9 to TRBJ2-7; D is possibly TRBD2 (6 bases). Sequenced input: PBMCs. The CDR3 DNA is TGTGCCAGCAGCGTGAGCGGGCTCAGCTCCTACGAGCAGTACTTC. Translating gives CASSVSGLSSYEQYF.